This TCR beta chain was sequenced in a study of cytomegalovirus exposure and HLA in healthy donors. The wider study: HLA-typed donors were the source of approximately 80 million unique TCRs held in an early data release.

This clone was detected only once. Its antigen is not identified. Study-wide results and caveats: Altogether, 160 or so TCR beta chains were recorded as cytomegalovirus-associated.

Primers included in the PCR were 60 Vbeta and 13 Jbeta primers. This table comes from immunoSEQ multiplex PCR, and its TCRdb copy is limited to in-frame clones, with some not included. This table has roughly 120,000 clones, 74% appearing once. This CDR3 contains 15 residues. In germline, CDR1 is SGHRS, CDR2 YFSETQ. V gave up 0 bases and J gave up 7 bases; unmatched junction bases: 3. Sequencing was performed on PBMCs. This sequence joins TRBV5-1 and TRBJ1-6, with 8 bases lining up with TRBD1. The origin of this receptor is a woman between 50 and 59 years old in good health and CMV-seropositive. The chain's CDR3 is CASSLADRVNSPLHF. The CDR3 region has the DNA TGCGCCAGCAGCTTGGCGGACAGGGTCAATTCACCCCTCCACTTT.